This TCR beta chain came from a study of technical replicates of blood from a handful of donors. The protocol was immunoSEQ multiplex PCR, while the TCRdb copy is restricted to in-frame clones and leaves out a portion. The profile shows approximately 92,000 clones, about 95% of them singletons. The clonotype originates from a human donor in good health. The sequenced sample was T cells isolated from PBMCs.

This CDR3 is CASSLSGRLVGNTIYF. The CDR3 DNA sequence: TGTGCCAGCAGTTTATCTGGGAGGTTGGTAGGAAACACCATATATTTT. The chain has TRBV28 and TRBJ1-3; D ambiguous. This CDR3 has 16 amino acids. V lost 1 base to trimming and J lost 4 bases, with 14 bases between them. Looked up from germline, CDR1 is MDHEN and CDR2 is SYDVKM.